A single sample is the source of the 8 T cell receptor beta chains below, sequenced in a study of shared clonotypes between healthy human individuals. Profiled with immunoSEQ multiplex PCR; TCRdb holds only in-frame clones, not every one. Here the sample spans fewer than 2.5 million clones, roughly 93% being singletons. The specimen sequenced was naive CD4+ T cells from PBMCs. Noted subset: CD45RA+ positively selected. The receptor set was obtained from a man younger than 35 in good health. Some clones in this sample may be carry-over from other donors' samples.

V and J are TRBV28 and TRBJ1-5, with D uncertain. The V and J ends lost 5 bases and 1 base respectively, with 12 bases between them. CDR3 length: 15 residues. The germline CDR1 and CDR2 sequences are MDHEN and SYDVKM. This chain's CDR3 is CASSPVVGSNQPQHF. CDR3 DNA sequence: TGTGCCAGCAGTCCGGTTGTGGGGAGCAATCAGCCCCAGCATTTT.

The J gene is TRBJ1-1, the V gene TRBV10-3; 7 bases agree with TRBD1. The V and J ends lost 6 bases and 1 base, in that order; junction bases with no gene match: 2. Germline CDR1 and CDR2: ENHRY and SYGVKD. This CDR3 is built from 13 residues. The CDR3 DNA reads TGTGCCATCAGGGACAGGACGAACACTGAAGCTTTCTTT. Translated: CAIRDRTNTEAFF.

This sequence joins TRBV11-2 and TRBJ2-3, with D hard to call. This CDR3 is built from 16 residues. V was pared by 1 base and J by 0 bases, with 11 bases between. CDR1 and CDR2 from the germline V gene are SGHAT and FQNNGV. The CDR3, as DNA: TGTGCCAGCAGCTTAGCATGGGGTGTGAGCACAGATACGCAGTATTTT. As protein: CASSLAWGVSTDTQYF.

V is TRBV2 and J is TRBJ2-7, with a possible D match to TRBD2 (6 bases). Trimming pared 5 bases from V and 1 base from J, leaving 12 bases between. The germline V gene has CDR1 SNHLY and CDR2 FYNNEI. The CDR3 runs to 14 residues. DNA of the CDR3: TGTGCCAGCAGTATAGCGGCAGTTTCCTACGAGCAGTACTTC. As protein: CASSIAAVSYEQYF.

This clone showed up just a few times. This sample includes further DNA sequences coding for the same CDR3. V gene TRBV6-5 combines with J gene TRBJ1-5; TRBD1 matches 8 bases. There are 14 residues in the CDR3. V lost 6 bases to trimming and J lost 7 bases; unmatched junction nucleotides: 8. CDR1 MNHEY and CDR2 SVGAGI come from the germline V gene. CDR3 loop: CASSPDRGGQPQHF. The CDR3 nucleotides are TGTGCCAGCAGCCCAGACAGGGGTGGACAGCCCCAGCATTTT.

This chain links TRBV7-2 with TRBJ1-2; maybe TRBD1 (5 bases). CDR3 size: 16 residues. The germline gives CDR1 SGHTA, CDR2 FQGNSA. Trimming removed 5 bases from V and 4 bases from J, with 20 bases in between. DNA of the CDR3: TGTGCCAGCAGCACCCCCGCCAAGCGGGGCACCTATGGCTACACCTTC. Its translation: CASSTPAKRGTYGYTF.

The gene calls are TRBV5-1 and TRBJ1-2; 10 positions agree with TRBD1. V shed 3 bases and J 7 bases; nucleotides not matched to a gene: 6. This CDR3 has 14 residues. Germline assignment: CDR1 SGHRS and CDR2 YFSETQ. The CDR3 DNA follows: TGCGCCAGCAGCTCCGGACAGGGGGAATTTGGCTACACCTTC. Amino acids: CASSSGQGEFGYTF. The whole variable domain, filled in from reference TRBV5-1 and TRBJ1-2, reads KAGVTQTPRYLIKTRGQQVTLSCSPISGHRSVSWYQQTPGQGLQFLFEYFSETQRNKGNFPGRFSGRQFSNSRSEMNVSTLELGDSALYLCASSSGQGEFGYTFGSGTRLTVV.

This clone has a handful of counts. This chain uses TRBV15 with TRBJ1-2, with D perhaps matching TRBD1 (6 bases). CDR1 is LNHNV, CDR2 YYDKDF, per germline (reference sequence). This CDR3 has 14 amino acids. V gave up 0 bases and J gave up 5 bases, with 10 bases separating them. The CDR3 reads CATSRDRQAYGYTF. The CDR3, as DNA: TGTGCCACCAGCAGAGATCGACAGGCATATGGCTACACCTTC.